This T cell receptor (beta chain) was obtained from a study of metastatic and nonmetastatic thyroid tumors. Study summary: Comparison of repertoires was carried out across blood and tumor or nodule tissue from malignant and benign thyroid patients.

How the authors handled the data: To classify distant metastasis in papillary thyroid cancer, a model was built from CDR3 differences across clinicopathological groups. TCRdb recomputed clones from the PCR reads via MiXCR. Here the V and J calls rest on TCRdb's processing, not on the authors' analysis. Of approximately 30,000 clones detected, roughly 3.7% appear once; the ten largest clones hold more than 3%. The entire patient cohort was treatment-naive prior to thyroid surgery. Trimming removed 2 bases at V and 5 bases at J, with 12 bases between. CDR1 is MDHEN, CDR2 SYDVKM, per germline. The CDR3 has 14 residues.

What was sequenced was blood. This sequence originates from a male donor with papillary thyroid cancer or a benign thyroid nodule (not recorded which). Some clones in this sample may be carry-over from other donors' samples. This rearrangement joins TRBV28 to TRBJ1-2; D gene ambiguous. CDR3 sequence: CASSLLGLQYGYTF. The DNA for the CDR3 is TGTGCCAGCAGTTTACTCGGGCTGCAATATGGCTACACCTTC.